Detailed here is one TCR beta chain. Its antigen remains unidentified. This sample is drawn from a study of siplizumab effects on memory and regulatory T cells. TCRdb's table, derived via immunoSEQ multiplex PCR, lists solely in-frame clones and lacks some. The repertoire holds tens of thousands of clones, about 90% seen once, with around 30% in the top ten. Study-wide findings and caveats: There appeared to be greater diversity in naive T cells than in memory cells, and naive T cells seemed major contributors to the alloresponse. Of the alloreactive clones, only a minor fraction mapped to unstimulated subsets.

The ends were cut back, 6 bases at V and 4 bases at J, with 16 bases in the middle. The CDR3 has 14 amino acids. Per germline, CDR1 LNHDA and CDR2 SQIVND (reference sequence). The receptor's source is a human donor in good health. V gene TRBV19 combines with J gene TRBJ2-7; maybe TRBD1 (6 bases). Sequencing was performed on CD8+ T cells sorted from blood. CDR3 sequence (DNA): TGTGCCAGTAGCCCGGACAGATTTCCATACGAGCAGTACTTC. This encodes CASSPDRFPYEQYF.